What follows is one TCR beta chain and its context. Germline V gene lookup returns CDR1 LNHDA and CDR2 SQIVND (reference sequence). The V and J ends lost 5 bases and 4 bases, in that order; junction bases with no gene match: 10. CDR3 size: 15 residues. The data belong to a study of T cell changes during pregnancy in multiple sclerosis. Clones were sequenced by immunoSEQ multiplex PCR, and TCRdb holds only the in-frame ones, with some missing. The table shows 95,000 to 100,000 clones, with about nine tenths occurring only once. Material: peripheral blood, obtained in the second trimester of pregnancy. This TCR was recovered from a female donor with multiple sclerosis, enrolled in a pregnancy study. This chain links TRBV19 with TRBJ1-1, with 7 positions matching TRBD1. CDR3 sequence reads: CASSLTAGGPTEAFF. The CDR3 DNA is TGTGCCAGTAGTCTAACCGCAGGGGGACCCACTGAAGCTTTCTTT.